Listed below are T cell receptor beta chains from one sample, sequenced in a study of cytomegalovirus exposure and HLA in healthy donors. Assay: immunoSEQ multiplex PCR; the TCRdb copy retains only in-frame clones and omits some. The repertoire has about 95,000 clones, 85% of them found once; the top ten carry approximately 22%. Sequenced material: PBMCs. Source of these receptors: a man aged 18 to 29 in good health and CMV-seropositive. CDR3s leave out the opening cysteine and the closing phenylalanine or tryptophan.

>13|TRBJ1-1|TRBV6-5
ASSRDRVGYTEAF
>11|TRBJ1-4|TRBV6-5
ASRGRDGEKLF
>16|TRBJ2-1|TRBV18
ASSPPGREGLGYNEQF
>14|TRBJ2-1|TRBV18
ASSPDGTSGLNEQF
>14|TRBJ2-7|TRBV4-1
ASSQVGTSARYEQY
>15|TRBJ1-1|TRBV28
ASSSYDWGGLGTEAF
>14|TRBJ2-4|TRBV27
ASSKSRVLAKNIQY
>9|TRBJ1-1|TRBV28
ASSFWGDAF
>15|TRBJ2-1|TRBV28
ASSLYVGESSYNEQF
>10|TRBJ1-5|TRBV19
ASSIQNQPQH
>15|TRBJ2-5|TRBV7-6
ASSLAGTSGVRETQY
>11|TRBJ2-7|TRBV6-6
ASSQLGTYEQY
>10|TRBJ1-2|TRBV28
ASRRQGFGYT
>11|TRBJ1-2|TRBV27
ASRRTGEDGYT
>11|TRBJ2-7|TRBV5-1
ASSSGTGYEQY
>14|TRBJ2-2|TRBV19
ASSTDRDGSTGELF
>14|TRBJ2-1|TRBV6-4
ASSEGLGTGGEEQF
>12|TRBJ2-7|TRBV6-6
ASSPVQGGYEQY
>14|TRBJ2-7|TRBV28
ASSLVAQGATYEQY
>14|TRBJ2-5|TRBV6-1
ASSDWAGNPQETQY
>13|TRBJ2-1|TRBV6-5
ASTSTSGTDNEQF
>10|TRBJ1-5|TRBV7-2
ASSLGGQPQH
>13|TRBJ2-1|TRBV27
ASCTRDSICNEQF
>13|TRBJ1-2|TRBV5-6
ASSSTGDLNYGYT
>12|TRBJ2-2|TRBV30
ARSTSVGTGELF
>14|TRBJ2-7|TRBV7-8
ASSLSPSGTTYEQY
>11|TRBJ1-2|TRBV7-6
ASSPDRDYGYT
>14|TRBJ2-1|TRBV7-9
ASTTGREGPRNEQF
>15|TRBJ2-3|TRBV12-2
ASRLALSGRVPDTQY
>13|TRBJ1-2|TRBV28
ASSSWDNANYGYT